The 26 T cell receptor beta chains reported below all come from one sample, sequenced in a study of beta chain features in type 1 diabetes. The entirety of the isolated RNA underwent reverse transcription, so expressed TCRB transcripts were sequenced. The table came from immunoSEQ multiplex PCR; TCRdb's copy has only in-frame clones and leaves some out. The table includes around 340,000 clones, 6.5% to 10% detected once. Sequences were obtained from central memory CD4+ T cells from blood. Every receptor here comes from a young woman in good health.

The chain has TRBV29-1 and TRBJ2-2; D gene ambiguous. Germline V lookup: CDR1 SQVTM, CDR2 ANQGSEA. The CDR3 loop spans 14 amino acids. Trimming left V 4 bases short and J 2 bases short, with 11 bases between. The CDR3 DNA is TGCAGCGTTGTCGTTGGGGTTAACACCGGGGAGCTGTTTTTT. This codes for CSVVVGVNTGELFF.

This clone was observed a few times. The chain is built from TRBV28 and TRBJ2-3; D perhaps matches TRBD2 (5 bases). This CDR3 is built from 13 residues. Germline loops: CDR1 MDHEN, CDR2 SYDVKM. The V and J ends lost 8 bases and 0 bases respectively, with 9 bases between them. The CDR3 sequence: CASVRTSTDTQYF. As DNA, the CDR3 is TGTGCCAGCGTTAGGACTAGCACAGATACGCAGTATTTT.

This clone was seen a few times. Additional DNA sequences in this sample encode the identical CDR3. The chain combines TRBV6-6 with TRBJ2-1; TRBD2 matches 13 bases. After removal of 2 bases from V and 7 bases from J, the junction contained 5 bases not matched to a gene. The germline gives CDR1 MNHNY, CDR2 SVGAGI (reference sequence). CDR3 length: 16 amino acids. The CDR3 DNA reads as TGTGCCAGCAGTTACCAAACTAGCGGGAGGGCGAATGAGCAGTTCTTC. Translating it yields CASSYQTSGRANEQFF.

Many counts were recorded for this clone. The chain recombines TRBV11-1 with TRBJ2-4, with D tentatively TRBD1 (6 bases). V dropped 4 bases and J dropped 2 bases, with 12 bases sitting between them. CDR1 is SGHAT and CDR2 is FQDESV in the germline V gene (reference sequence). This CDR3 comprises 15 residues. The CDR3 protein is CASSSSQGSKNIQYF. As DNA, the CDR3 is TGTGCCAGCAGCTCTTCTCAGGGGTCCAAAAACATTCAGTACTTC.

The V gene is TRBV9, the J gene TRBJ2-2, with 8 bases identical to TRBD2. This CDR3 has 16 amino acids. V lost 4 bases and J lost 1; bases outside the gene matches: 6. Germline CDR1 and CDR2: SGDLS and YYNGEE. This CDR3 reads CASSRLAGRNTGELFF. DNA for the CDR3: TGTGCCAGCAGCCGGTTAGCGGGACGGAACACCGGGGAGCTGTTTTTT.

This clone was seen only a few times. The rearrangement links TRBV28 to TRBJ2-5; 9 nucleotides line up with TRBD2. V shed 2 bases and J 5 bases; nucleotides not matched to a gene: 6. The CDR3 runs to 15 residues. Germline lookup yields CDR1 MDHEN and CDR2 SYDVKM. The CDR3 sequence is CASSLRLAGMETQYF. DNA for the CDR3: TGTGCCAGCAGTTTAAGGCTAGCGGGGATGGAGACCCAGTACTTC.

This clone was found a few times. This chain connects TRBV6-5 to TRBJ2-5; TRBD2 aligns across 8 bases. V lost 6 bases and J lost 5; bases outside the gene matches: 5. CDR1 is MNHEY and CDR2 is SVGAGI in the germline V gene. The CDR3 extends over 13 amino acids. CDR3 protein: CASSRGLAETQYF. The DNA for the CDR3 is TGTGCCAGCAGCCGTGGACTAGCCGAGACCCAGTACTTC.

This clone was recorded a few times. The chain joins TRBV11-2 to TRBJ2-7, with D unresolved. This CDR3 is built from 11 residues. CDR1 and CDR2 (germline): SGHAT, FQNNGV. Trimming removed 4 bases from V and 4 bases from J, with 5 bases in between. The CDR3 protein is CASSSVYEQYF. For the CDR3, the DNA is TGTGCCAGCAGCTCCGTATACGAGCAGTACTTC.

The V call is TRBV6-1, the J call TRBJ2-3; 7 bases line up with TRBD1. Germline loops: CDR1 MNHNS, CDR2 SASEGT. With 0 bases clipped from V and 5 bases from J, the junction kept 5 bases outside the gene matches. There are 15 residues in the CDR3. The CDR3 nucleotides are TGTGCCAGCAGTGAAGCAGGGGGCCTTATAGATACGCAGTATTTT. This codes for CASSEAGGLIDTQYF.

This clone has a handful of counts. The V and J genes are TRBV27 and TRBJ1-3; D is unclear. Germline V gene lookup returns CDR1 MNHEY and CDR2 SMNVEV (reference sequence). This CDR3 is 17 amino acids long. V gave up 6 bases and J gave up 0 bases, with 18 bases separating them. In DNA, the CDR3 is TGTGCCAGCAGCCAATCATTTCAGGATGTCTCTGGAAACACCATATATTTT. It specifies CASSQSFQDVSGNTIYF.

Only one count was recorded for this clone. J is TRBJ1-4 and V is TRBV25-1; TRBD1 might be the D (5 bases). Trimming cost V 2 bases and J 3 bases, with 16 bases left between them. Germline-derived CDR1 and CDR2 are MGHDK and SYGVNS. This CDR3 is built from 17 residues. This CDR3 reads CASSEGGLARANEKLFF. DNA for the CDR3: TGTGCCAGCAGTGAAGGGGGGTTAGCCAGGGCTAATGAAAAACTGTTTTTT.

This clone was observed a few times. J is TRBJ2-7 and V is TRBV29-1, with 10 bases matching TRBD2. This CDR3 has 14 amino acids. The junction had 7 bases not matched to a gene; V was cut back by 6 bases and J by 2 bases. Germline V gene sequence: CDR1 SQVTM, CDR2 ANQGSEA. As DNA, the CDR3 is TGCAGCGTCCTTCTAGCGGGAGTAGCCTACGAGCAGTACTTC. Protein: CSVLLAGVAYEQYF.

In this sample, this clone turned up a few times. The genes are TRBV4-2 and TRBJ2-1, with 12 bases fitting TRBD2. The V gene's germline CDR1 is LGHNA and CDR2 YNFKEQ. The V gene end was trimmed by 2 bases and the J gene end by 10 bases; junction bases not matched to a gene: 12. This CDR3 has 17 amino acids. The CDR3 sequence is CASSQFSSSGRAVEQFF. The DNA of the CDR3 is TGTGCCAGCAGCCAATTCTCCTCTAGCGGGAGGGCCGTGGAGCAGTTCTTC.

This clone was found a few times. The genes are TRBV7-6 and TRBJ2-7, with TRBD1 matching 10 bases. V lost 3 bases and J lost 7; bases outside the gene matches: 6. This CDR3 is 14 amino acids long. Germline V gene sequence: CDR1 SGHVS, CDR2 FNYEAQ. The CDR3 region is CASSLGTGAREQYF. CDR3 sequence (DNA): TGTGCCAGCAGCTTGGGGACAGGGGCACGGGAGCAGTACTTC.

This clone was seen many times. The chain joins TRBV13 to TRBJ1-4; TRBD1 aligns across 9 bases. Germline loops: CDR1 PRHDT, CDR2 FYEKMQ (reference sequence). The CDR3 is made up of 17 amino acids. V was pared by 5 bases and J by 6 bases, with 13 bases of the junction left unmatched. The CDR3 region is CASSKAGTGRVDEKLFF. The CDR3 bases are TGTGCCAGCAGCAAGGCCGGGACAGGGAGGGTTGATGAAAAACTGTTTTTT.

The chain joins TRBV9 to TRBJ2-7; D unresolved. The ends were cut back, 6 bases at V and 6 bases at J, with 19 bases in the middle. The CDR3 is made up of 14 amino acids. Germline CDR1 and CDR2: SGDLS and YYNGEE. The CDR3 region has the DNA TGTGCCAGCAACCATGGTGAGCGATATACCGAGCAGTACTTC. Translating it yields CASNHGERYTEQYF.

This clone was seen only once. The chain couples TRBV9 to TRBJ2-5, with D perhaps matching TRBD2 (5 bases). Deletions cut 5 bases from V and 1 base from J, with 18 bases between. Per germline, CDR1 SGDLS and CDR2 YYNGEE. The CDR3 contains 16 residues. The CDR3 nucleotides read TGTGCCAGCAGTCCACCATCGTGGGAGCCCCAAGAGACCCAGTACTTC. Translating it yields CASSPPSWEPQETQYF.

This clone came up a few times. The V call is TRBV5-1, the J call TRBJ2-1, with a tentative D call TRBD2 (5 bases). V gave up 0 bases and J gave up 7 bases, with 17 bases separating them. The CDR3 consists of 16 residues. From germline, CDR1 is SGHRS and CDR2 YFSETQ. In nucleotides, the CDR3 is TGCGCCAGCAGCTTGGCCCAACGAGGGTTTTGGAATGAGCAGTTCTTC. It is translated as CASSLAQRGFWNEQFF. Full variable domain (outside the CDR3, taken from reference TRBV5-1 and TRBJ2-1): KAGVTQTPRYLIKTRGQQVTLSCSPISGHRSVSWYQQTPGQGLQFLFEYFSETQRNKGNFPGRFSGRQFSNSRSEMNVSTLELGDSALYLCASSLAQRGFWNEQFFGPGTRLTVL.

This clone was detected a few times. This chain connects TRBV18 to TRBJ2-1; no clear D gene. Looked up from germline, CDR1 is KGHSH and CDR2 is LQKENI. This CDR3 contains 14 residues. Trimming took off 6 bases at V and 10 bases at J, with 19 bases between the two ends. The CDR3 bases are TGTGCCAGCTCTCTAACCGCCCCCACAAGGGAGCAGTTCTTC. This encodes CASSLTAPTREQFF.

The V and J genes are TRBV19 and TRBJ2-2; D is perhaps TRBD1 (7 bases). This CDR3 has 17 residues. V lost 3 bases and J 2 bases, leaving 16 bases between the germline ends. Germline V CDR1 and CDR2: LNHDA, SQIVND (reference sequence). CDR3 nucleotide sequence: TGTGCCAGTAGTATTCGGAGGGACAGCCTAAACACCGGGGAGCTGTTTTTT. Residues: CASSIRRDSLNTGELFF.

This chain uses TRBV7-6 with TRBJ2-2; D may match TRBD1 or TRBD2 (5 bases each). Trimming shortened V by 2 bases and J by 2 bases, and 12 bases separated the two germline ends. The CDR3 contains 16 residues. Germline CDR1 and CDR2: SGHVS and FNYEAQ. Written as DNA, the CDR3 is TGTGCCAGCAGCTTATCGCTGGGACCAAACACCGGGGAGCTGTTTTTT. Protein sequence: CASSLSLGPNTGELFF.

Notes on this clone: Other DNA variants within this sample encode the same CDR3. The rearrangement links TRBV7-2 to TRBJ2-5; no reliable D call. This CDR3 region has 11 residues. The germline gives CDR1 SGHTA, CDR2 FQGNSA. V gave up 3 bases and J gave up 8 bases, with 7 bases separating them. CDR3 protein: CASSFSETQYF. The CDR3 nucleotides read TGTGCCAGCAGCTTCTCCGAAACCCAGTACTTC.

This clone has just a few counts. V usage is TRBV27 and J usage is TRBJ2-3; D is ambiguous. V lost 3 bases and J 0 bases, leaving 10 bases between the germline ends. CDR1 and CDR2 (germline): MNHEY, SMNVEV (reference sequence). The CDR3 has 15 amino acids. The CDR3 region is CASSFMSPSTDTQYF. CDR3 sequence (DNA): TGTGCCAGCAGTTTTATGTCCCCTAGCACAGATACGCAGTATTTT.

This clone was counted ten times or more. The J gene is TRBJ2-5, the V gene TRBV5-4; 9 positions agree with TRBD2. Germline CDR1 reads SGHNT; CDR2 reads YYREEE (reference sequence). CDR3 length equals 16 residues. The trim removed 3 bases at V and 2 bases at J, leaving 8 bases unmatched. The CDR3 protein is CASSSGSGSRQETQYF. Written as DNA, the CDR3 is TGTGCCAGCAGCTCGGGTAGCGGGAGCAGACAAGAGACCCAGTACTTC.

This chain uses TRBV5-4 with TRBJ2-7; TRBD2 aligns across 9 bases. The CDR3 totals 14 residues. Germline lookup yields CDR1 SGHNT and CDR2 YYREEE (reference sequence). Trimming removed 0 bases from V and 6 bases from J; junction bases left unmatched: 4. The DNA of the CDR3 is TGTGCCAGCAGCTTGGAGGTGACTAGCGGCGAGCAGTACTTC. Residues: CASSLEVTSGEQYF.

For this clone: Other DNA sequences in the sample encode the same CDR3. The CDR3: CASRTNYGYTF. As DNA, the CDR3 is TGTGCCAGCAGAACCAACTATGGCTACACCTTC. The chain carries TRBV6-5 and TRBJ1-2; no firm D call. Germline V gene lookup returns CDR1 MNHEY and CDR2 SVGAGI. V was pared by 6 bases and J by 2 bases, with 4 bases between. The CDR3 loop spans 11 amino acids.